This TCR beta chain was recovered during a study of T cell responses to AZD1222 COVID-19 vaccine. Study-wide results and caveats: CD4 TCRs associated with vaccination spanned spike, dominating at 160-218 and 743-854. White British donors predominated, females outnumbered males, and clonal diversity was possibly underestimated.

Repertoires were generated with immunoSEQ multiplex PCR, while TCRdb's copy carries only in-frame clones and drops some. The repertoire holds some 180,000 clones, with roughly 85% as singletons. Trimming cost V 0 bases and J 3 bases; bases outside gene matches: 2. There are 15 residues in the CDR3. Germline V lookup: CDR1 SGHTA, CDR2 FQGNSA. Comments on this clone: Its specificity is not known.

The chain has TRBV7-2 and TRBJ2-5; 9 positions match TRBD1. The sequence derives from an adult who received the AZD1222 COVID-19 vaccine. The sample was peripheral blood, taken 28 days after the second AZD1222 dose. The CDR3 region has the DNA TGTGCCAGCAGCTTAGCCCGGACAGGGGAAGAGACCCAGTACTTC. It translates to CASSLARTGEETQYF.